This TCR beta chain was captured in a study of blood T cell repertoires in COVID-19. The table came from immunoSEQ multiplex PCR; TCRdb's copy has only in-frame clones and leaves some out. Here the sample spans around 310,000 clones, around nine tenths being singletons. In germline, CDR1 is DFQATT, CDR2 SNEGSKA (reference sequence). V lost 3 bases, J lost 0 bases, and 5 bases stayed unmatched. This CDR3 is 16 amino acids long. V is TRBV20-1 and J is TRBJ2-3; the match to TRBD2 covers 11 bases. The source of this sequence is a young man who had recovered from COVID-19. The specimen was PBMCs or T cells enriched from blood (not recorded which). The CDR3 reads CSASRLAGGSTDTQYF. CDR3 DNA sequence: TGCAGTGCTAGTCGGCTAGCGGGGGGTAGCACAGATACGCAGTATTTT.